This T cell receptor beta chain was obtained from a study of T cell responses to AZD1222 COVID-19 vaccine. About the research overall: Timing groups of about 4 and about 12 weeks for second doses were pooled.

Overall study results and limits: Elevations in Spike-specific TCR breadth and depth followed administration of two AZD1222 doses.

This clone was observed once. Its cognate antigen is unknown. Between the trimmed V and J ends, which lost 10 bases and 3 bases, there was a span of 7 bases. This CDR3 contains 10 residues. In germline, CDR1 is MDHEN, CDR2 SYDVKM. Sequencing used immunoSEQ multiplex PCR; TCRdb keeps in-frame clones, though not all of them. This table has roughly 150,000 clones, around 91% appearing once. Sequencing was performed on peripheral blood, taken on day 0 of AZD1222 vaccination. This rearrangement joins TRBV28 to TRBJ2-7, with D perhaps TRBD2 (6 bases). The sequence was obtained from an adult in good health. Written as DNA, the CDR3 is TGTGCCATCGGGAGCTACGAGCAGTACTTC. It translates to CAIGSYEQYF.